This TCR beta chain was recorded in a study of cytomegalovirus exposure and HLA in healthy donors. Study results and limitations: Because they were indistinguishable, some V segments, including TRBV6-2 and TRBV6-3, were excluded.

Donors were nominally healthy when sampled, though unrecorded immune exposures were likely. As for this clone: The antigen is undetermined.

V lost 6 bases and J 0 bases, leaving 9 bases between the germline ends. The CDR3 covers 15 residues. Germline V gene data show CDR1 as MDHEN and CDR2 as SYDVKM. Primers included in the PCR were 60 Vbeta and 13 Jbeta primers. Assay used: immunoSEQ multiplex PCR; TCRdb lists only in-frame clones, some missing. Here the sample table reports roughly 220,000 clones. This receptor was taken from a girl aged 2-15 years in good health and CMV-seropositive. Material: PBMCs. The rearrangement links TRBV28 to TRBJ2-6, with D unclear. Here the CDR3 DNA reads TGTGCCAGCAGGGTACAGTCCTCTGGGGCCAACGTCCTGACTTTC. Translating gives CASRVQSSGANVLTF.